This T cell receptor beta chain was sequenced for a study of CXCR3-negative and CXCR3-positive naive CD8 T cells. Points from the study as a whole: CXCR3-positive naive cells carried more hydrophobic TRB CDR3s than CXCR3-negative naive cells did.

Of note for this clonotype: Its matching antigen is unknown.

Libraries of TRB cDNA were made by 5' RACE and carried UMIs. TCRdb re-called the 5' RACE reads and catalogs CDR3 proteins one per entry, DNA excluded. The repertoire table contains around 160,000 distinct CDR3 sequences. Germline assignment: CDR1 SQVTM and CDR2 ANQGSEA. This CDR3 region has 18 residues. This chain links TRBV29-1 with TRBJ2-1; TCRdb's D call of TRBD1 is untestable without DNA. The specimen sequenced was naive CXCR3+ CD8+ T cells from blood. Noted subset: CD45RO-CCR7+CD27+CD95- naive CD8+ T cells expressing CXCR3 (TNR3+). The source is a human donor in good health. Some clones in this sample may be carry-over from other donors' samples. The CDR3 loop is CSVPRNWFSEWGQDEQFF.